The rows below give T cell receptor beta chains drawn from one sample of a study of CD8 T cells in ankylosing spondylitis. TCRdb passed the 5' RACE reads through MiXCR, listing each CDR3 protein once. Of roughly 220,000 distinct CDR3 sequences listed, 10% are singletons. Sequencing was carried out using blood, either unsorted or a sorted T cell fraction (not recorded which). The receptors shown here come from a male donor with ankylosing spondylitis or in good health (not recorded which). The CDR3 runs from the conserved cysteine through the conserved F or W. The D gene is left open where the match is weak. Size is stated for part of the rows, as once, few or many counts, or as a class when the clone is expanded.

many	TRBV20-1	TRBJ2-3	.	TGCAGTGCTGGGGGGGCGGGGACCGTGGATACGCAGTATTTT	CSAGGAGTVDTQYF
many	TRBV5-1	TRBJ2-7	TRBD2	TGCGCCAGCAGCTTGGCAAGGACTAGCGGGGGGCCGTACGAGCAGTACTTC	CASSLARTSGGPYEQYF
.	TRBV30	TRBJ1-5	.	TGTGCCTGGAGTGTAAGGGACGGAAAGAGCAATCAGCCCCAGCATTTT	CAWSVRDGKSNQPQHF
many	TRBV5-6	TRBJ1-1	TRBD1	TGTGCCAGCAGCTTAACAGGGGGCGCGTGGACGAACACTGAAGCTTTCTTT	CASSLTGGAWTNTEAFF
many	TRBV15	TRBJ1-1	.	TGTGCCACCAGTGAACAGGTTAACACTGAAGCTTTCTTT	CATSEQVNTEAFF
many	TRBV7-2	TRBJ2-7	.	TGTGCCAGCAGCTCCCAGGGGGGTTTGACCTACGAGCAGTACTTC	CASSSQGGLTYEQYF
many	TRBV5-1	TRBJ2-2	.	TGCGCCAGCAGCATGCGAACTAGCTTCTACAACACCGGGGAGCTGTTTTTT	CASSMRTSFYNTGELFF
.	TRBV11-3	TRBJ2-1	TRBD2	TGTGCCAGCAGCACGGGGACTAGCGGGGGAGACAATGAGCAGTTCTTC	CASSTGTSGGDNEQFF
many	TRBV6-1	TRBJ2-1	TRBD2	TGTGCCAGCACCTTAGCGGGGGGGAGCTCCTACAATGAGCAGTTCTTC	CASTLAGGSSYNEQFF
many	TRBV3-1	TRBJ1-5	TRBD1	TGTGCCAGCAGCCAAGGGACAGGGGGCGAGCCCCAGCATTTT	CASSQGTGGEPQHF
many	TRBV2	TRBJ2-1	TRBD2	TGTGCCAGTAGAGCGACTAGCGGCTCCTACAATGAGCAGTTCTTC	CASRATSGSYNEQFF
few	TRBV10-2	TRBJ2-3	TRBD2	TGCGCCAGCAGCGTGGGACTAGCGGGGTTTTCGGATACGCAGTATTTT	CASSVGLAGFSDTQYF
.	TRBV3-1	TRBJ2-3	.	TGTGCCAGCAGCCAAGGGGACTCCCTCCCTCGCATGGATACGCAGTATTTT	CASSQGDSLPRMDTQYF
many	TRBV7-2	TRBJ2-3	.	TGTGCCAGCAGCTTAGCGGGCGTGATATGGACAGATACGCAGTATTTT	CASSLAGVIWTDTQYF
many	TRBV5-1	TRBJ1-6	.	TGCGCCAGCAGCTTTTCCGGGGCCATGACAGGAGGGAATTCACCCCTCCACTTT	CASSFSGAMTGGNSPLHF
many	TRBV5-1	TRBJ2-6	TRBD2	TGCGCCAGCAGCTTGAGCGGGGCGTCTGGGGCCAACGTCCTGACTTTC	CASSLSGASGANVLTF
.	TRBV10-3	TRBJ2-1	.	TGTGCCATCAGTGAGGTGGACGGGCCCCCTTCCTACAATGAGAAGTTCTTC	CAISEVDGPPSYNEKFF
many	TRBV20-1	TRBJ2-5	.	TGCAGTGCTGGGGAGGGGGGGGGAGACCAAGAGACCCAGTACTTC	CSAGEGGGDQETQYF
many	TRBV6-1	TRBJ1-1	.	TGTGCCAGCAGGGCCCCGGCGGGGCTGAACACTGAAGCTTTCTTT	CASRAPAGLNTEAFF
many	TRBV20-1	TRBJ2-5	TRBD2	TGCAGTGCTGACAAGACTAGCGGTGAGACCCAGTACTTC	CSADKTSGETQYF
.	TRBV7-9	TRBJ1-2	TRBD1	TGTGCCAGCAGCTCTGACAGGGGGAGTCTTGGCTACACCTTC	CASSSDRGSLGYTF
many	TRBV4-1	TRBJ2-1	TRBD2	TGCGCCAGCAGCCAAGGCCTAGCGGAGACCTACAATGAGCAGTTCTTC	CASSQGLAETYNEQFF
many	TRBV5-5	TRBJ2-1	.	TGTGCCAGCAGCTTCGGGGACAATGAGCAGTTCTTC	CASSFGDNEQFF
few	TRBV24-1	TRBJ2-3	TRBD2	TGTGCCACCAGTGATTCACCCCCGCGGGGGGATCCCACAGATACGCAGTATTTT	CATSDSPPRGDPTDTQYF
.	TRBV7-3	TRBJ2-7	.	TGTGCCAGCAGCTTAAACCCACTGCCCTCCTACGAGCAGTACTTC	CASSLNPLPSYEQYF
many	TRBV5-1	TRBJ2-1	TRBD2	TGCGCCAGCAGCTTTTCGGGGGGAACCTACAATGAGCAGTTCTTC	CASSFSGGTYNEQFF
many	TRBV20-1	TRBJ1-3	TRBD1	TGCAGTGCTATTATCCCAGGGGGTGGAAACACCATATATTTT	CSAIIPGGGNTIYF
.	TRBV28	TRBJ2-2	.	TGTGCCAGCAGTTCCCTGACAGGCGACGCAACCGGGGAGCTGTTTTTT	CASSSLTGDATGELFF
few	TRBV29-1	TRBJ2-7	.	TGCAGCGTTGAAGGATTGGGCAAGTACTCCTACGAGCAGTACTTC	CSVEGLGKYSYEQYF
.	TRBV5-1	TRBJ1-2	.	TGCGCCAGCAGCTTGATTCAGGAGGGCCATGGCTACACCTTC	CASSLIQEGHGYTF
many	TRBV20-1	TRBJ2-1	.	TGCAGTGCTTTTACTTACAATGAGCAGTTCTTC	CSAFTYNEQFF
many	TRBV5-1	TRBJ1-6	TRBD1	TGCGCCAGCAGCCCCGTTCAGGGGGCCGGCTCACCCCTCCACTTT	CASSPVQGAGSPLHF
few	TRBV11-2	TRBJ2-3	TRBD2	TGTGCCAGCAGCTTAGGGACTAGCCGACACACAGATACGCAGTATTTT	CASSLGTSRHTDTQYF
many	TRBV5-1	TRBJ2-1	TRBD2	TGCGCCAGCAGCCTCGGGGGGGCCGGGAATGAGCAGTTCTTC	CASSLGGAGNEQFF
many	TRBV20-1	TRBJ2-7	.	TGCAGTGCTAGTCCCAGGGCCTACGAGCAGTACTTC	CSASPRAYEQYF
few	TRBV12-3/TRBV12-4	TRBJ2-5	TRBD1	TGTGCCAGCATTTTCCACACAGGGGGCCAAGAGACCCAGTACTTC	CASIFHTGGQETQYF
.	TRBV9	TRBJ1-1	TRBD1	TGTGCCAGCAGCGCGGACAGGGGCGGGGGGGACACTGAAGCTTTCTTT	CASSADRGGGDTEAFF
many	TRBV9	TRBJ2-3	.	TGTGCCAGCAGCGAGCGGAGGAGCACAGATACGCAGTATTTT	CASSERRSTDTQYF
many	TRBV5-1	TRBJ2-5	.	TGCGCCAGCAGCCCGCAGACGCGGGACAGAATGCTATTAGAGACCCAGTACTTC	CASSPQTRDRMLLETQYF
many	TRBV5-1	TRBJ1-1	.	TGCGCCAGCAGCTCGACAGGCCCCACGGGCACTGAAGCTTTCTTT	CASSSTGPTGTEAFF
many	TRBV5-1	TRBJ2-2	.	TGCGCCAGCAGCTTGGAGAGGGACACCGGGGAGCTGTTTTTT	CASSLERDTGELFF
few	TRBV20-1	TRBJ2-7	TRBD2	TGCAGTGCAGCGGGGTCCTGGGCCACAACCTACGAGCAGTACTTC	CSAAGSWATTYEQYF
many	TRBV12-3/TRBV12-4	TRBJ2-3	.	TGTGCCAGCAAAAGGTCCGGGGGCCTTACAGATACGCAGTATTTT	CASKRSGGLTDTQYF
few	TRBV7-3	TRBJ2-5	TRBD2	TGTGCCAGCAGCGCCTTAGCGGGGGGGCCAGAGACCCAGTACTTC	CASSALAGGPETQYF
many	TRBV3-1	TRBJ2-3	TRBD2	TGTGCCAGCAGCCACACAGCGGGGGACACAGATACGCAGTATTTT	CASSHTAGDTDTQYF
many	TRBV28	TRBJ1-1	TRBD1	TGTGCCAGCGATGGGACAGGCAGAGCTTTCTTT	CASDGTGRAFF
many	TRBV7-9	TRBJ2-3	TRBD2	TGTGCCAGCAGCTTTAGCGGGAGCAGCACAGATACGCAGTATTTT	CASSFSGSSTDTQYF
many	TRBV27	TRBJ2-7	.	TGTGCCAGTCAGAGGTTGACGGGGTCCTACGAGCAGTACTTC	CASQRLTGSYEQYF
many	TRBV29-1	TRBJ1-2	.	TGCAGCGTTGGCCAGGGAATCGGTAACTATGGCTACACCTTC	CSVGQGIGNYGYTF
.	TRBV11-2	TRBJ1-4	TRBD1	TGTGCCAGCCGCGACAGGGGGCGGGGTGAAAAACTGTTTTTT	CASRDRGRGEKLFF
few	TRBV7-2	TRBJ2-1	TRBD1	TGTGCCAGCAGCTTAACAGGGGGCATCGATGAGCAGTTCTTC	CASSLTGGIDEQFF
many	TRBV5-1	TRBJ2-3	TRBD2	TGCGCCAGCAGCTGGACTAGCGGGGATACAGATACGCAGTATTTT	CASSWTSGDTDTQYF
many	TRBV12-3/TRBV12-4	TRBJ2-2	TRBD2	TGTGCCAGTCGGTCACTAGCGGGAGAGGCGAACACCGGGGAGCTGTTTTTT	CASRSLAGEANTGELFF
many	TRBV28	TRBJ2-3	.	TGTGCCAGCAGGTCCGGGGCACAAGATACGCAGTATTTT	CASRSGAQDTQYF
.	TRBV29-1	TRBJ2-3	.	TGCAGCGTTGATGACCACACAGATACGCAGTATTTT	CSVDDHTDTQYF
many	TRBV12-3/TRBV12-4	TRBJ2-7	.	TGTGCCAGCAGTTTGTTGACGTTCGACGAGCAGTACTTC	CASSLLTFDEQYF
many	TRBV5-1	TRBJ2-7	.	TGCGCCAGCAGCATTACTACAGGGTTCTCCTACGAGCAGTACTTC	CASSITTGFSYEQYF
many	TRBV5-1	TRBJ1-1	TRBD1	TGCGCCAGCAACACAGGGGGCTACACTGAAGCTTTCTTT	CASNTGGYTEAFF
many	TRBV7-2	TRBJ2-2	.	TGTGCCAGCAGCTTATTATTAGGGACCGGGGAGCTGTTTTTT	CASSLLLGTGELFF
.	TRBV28	TRBJ2-1	.	TGTGCCAGCAGTTCAGGGCCCCCCCTGGGTGAGCAGTTCTTC	CASSSGPPLGEQFF